This T cell receptor beta chain is drawn from a study of control samples from healthy donors and cancer patients. Clones were sequenced by immunoSEQ multiplex PCR, and TCRdb holds only the in-frame ones, with some missing. The sample lists approximately 92,000 clones, over 90% occurring once. Trimming cost V 6 bases and J 4 bases, with 13 bases left between them. The CDR3 is 13 residues long. In germline, CDR1 is MNHEY, CDR2 SVGAGI. The rearrangement joins TRBV6-5 to TRBJ2-7, with a possible D match to TRBD1 (5 bases). The sample consisted of blood. This TCR came from a young woman in good health. The CDR3 is CASSAQESYEQYF. DNA for the CDR3: TGTGCCAGCAGCGCACAGGAATCTTACGAGCAGTACTTC.